Each of the 11 T cell receptor beta chains below was sequenced from the same sample in a study of blood T cell repertoires in COVID-19. Here immunoSEQ multiplex PCR was the method, and the copy in TCRdb shows in-frame clones only, minus some. The top ten clones hold around 16% of a sample with tens of thousands of clones, around 90% of them seen once. Sequencing used peripheral blood. The receptors originated from a woman aged 25 to 39 in a cohort sampled during active COVID-19.

Only one count was recorded for this clone. The CDR3 coding sequence is TGTGCCACCAGCAGGGGGGGGACGGTCGGCCGGTATAGCAATCAGCCCCAGCATTTT. Protein sequence: CATSRGGTVGRYSNQPQHF. The chain has TRBV15 and TRBJ1-5, with D possibly being TRBD1 (5 bases). Germline V CDR1 and CDR2: LNHNV, YYDKDF (reference sequence). With 3 bases removed from V and 0 bases from J, the gap between germline ends came to 21 bases. The CDR3 is 19 amino acids.

The V gene is TRBV28, the J gene TRBJ1-4, with TRBD1 identical over 7 bases. The V gene's germline CDR1 is MDHEN and CDR2 SYDVKM. This CDR3 comprises 16 residues. V gave up 4 bases and J gave up 5 bases; unmatched junction bases: 10. Here the CDR3 reads CASSSPGTVSNEKLFF. The DNA for the CDR3 is TGTGCCAGCAGTTCCCCCGGGACAGTGTCAAATGAAAAACTGTTTTTT.

This chain links TRBV5-1 with TRBJ2-3; TRBD2 matches at 9 bases. The V segment lost 3 bases and the J segment 1 base; nucleotides outside the gene matches: 3. Germline V gene sequence: CDR1 SGHRS, CDR2 YFSETQ. The CDR3 covers 15 residues. The CDR3 bases are TGCGCCAGCAGCTCCTGGACTAGCGGCACAGATACGCAGTATTTT. Translation gives CASSSWTSGTDTQYF.

The chain carries TRBV4-1 and TRBJ1-2; the D gene is possibly TRBD1 (5 bases). The CDR3 runs 16 residues. The V gene's germline CDR1 is MGHRA and CDR2 YSYEKL. Trimming shortened V by 1 base and J by 4 bases, and 16 bases separated the two germline ends. Here the CDR3 DNA reads TGCGCCAGCAGCCAAGGAGTCAACGGACACCTCTATGGCTACACCTTC. Translated: CASSQGVNGHLYGYTF.

The CDR3 spells CASSPFSGGDEQFF. The CDR3 nucleotides are TGTGCCAGCAGCCCCTTTAGCGGGGGCGATGAGCAGTTCTTC. The gene calls are TRBV5-4 and TRBJ2-1; 9 bases align to TRBD2. Germline trimming cut 4 bases from V and 8 bases from J; bases unmatched to any gene: 7. Per germline, CDR1 SGHNT and CDR2 YYREEE (reference sequence). The CDR3 is 14 residues long.

The chain employs TRBV5-1 and TRBJ1-2; no clear D. Germline CDR1 is SGHRS and CDR2 is YFSETQ. This CDR3 comprises 11 residues. V gave up 5 bases and J gave up 7 bases, with 9 bases separating them. CDR3 sequence: CASRGGFGYTF. The CDR3 nucleotides are TGCGCCAGCAGAGGAGGTTTTGGCTACACCTTC.

The chain couples TRBV6-6 to TRBJ2-5, with D maybe TRBD2 (5 bases). Germline V CDR1 and CDR2: MNHNY, SVGAGI (reference sequence). Trimming stripped 6 bases from V and 1 base from J, with 9 bases between. The CDR3 has 13 residues. The CDR3 is CASSQRAQETQYF. The CDR3 region has the DNA TGTGCCAGCAGCCAGAGGGCCCAAGAGACCCAGTACTTC.

This rearrangement joins TRBV10-3 to TRBJ1-6; 7 bases are shared with TRBD1. This CDR3 is 13 amino acids long. Germline V CDR1 and CDR2: ENHRY, SYGVKD. V was clipped by 6 bases and J by 7 bases; unmatched bases: 3. CDR3 DNA: TGTGCCATCAGAGGGACAGACAATTCACCCCTCCACTTT. This sequence encodes CAIRGTDNSPLHF.

V gene TRBV19 combines with J gene TRBJ1-1; TRBD1 is a possible D gene (5 bases). V was shortened by 3 bases and J by 4 bases, with 9 bases between the two germline ends. CDR1 and CDR2 (germline): LNHDA, SQIVND (reference sequence). The CDR3 spans 13 residues. In nucleotides, the CDR3 is TGTGCCAGTAGTATGGGGGGGTTCACTGAAGCTTTCTTT. It is translated as CASSMGGFTEAFF.

This sequence joins TRBV19 and TRBJ2-1, with a possible D match to TRBD1 (5 bases). In germline, CDR1 is LNHDA, CDR2 SQIVND (reference sequence). This CDR3 spans 13 amino acids. V was pared by 7 bases and J by 6 bases, with 13 bases between. CDR3 bases: TGTGCCAGTATCCACGACAGTGTCAATGAGCAGTTCTTC. The encoded protein is CASIHDSVNEQFF.

This rearrangement joins TRBV7-2 to TRBJ1-5; tentatively, D is TRBD1 (6 bases). Germline CDR1 and CDR2: SGHTA and FQGNSA. The CDR3 sequence is 16 residues long. The ends were cut back, 5 bases at V and 3 bases at J, with 17 bases in the middle. CDR3 in amino acids: CASSPGDGSINQPQHF. In DNA form, the CDR3 reads TGTGCCAGCAGCCCAGGGGACGGGTCGATCAATCAGCCCCAGCATTTT.